The 4 T cell receptor beta chains in this list originate from one sample, sequenced in a study of blood T cell repertoires in COVID-19. Profiled with immunoSEQ multiplex PCR; TCRdb holds only in-frame clones, not every one. The repertoire holds roughly 100,000 clones, about four fifths seen once, with 15% to 20% in the top ten. The source material was peripheral blood. These receptors originate from a woman aged 80 or over with active or convalescent COVID-19.

V gene TRBV28 combines with J gene TRBJ2-7; the match to TRBD1 covers 9 bases. J was trimmed by 5 bases and V by 5 bases; bases with no gene match: 10. CDR1 is MDHEN, CDR2 SYDVKM, per germline. The CDR3 contains 15 residues. In DNA form, the CDR3 reads TGTGCCAGCAGTACCGGGACAGGGATGGGCCACGAGCAGTACTTC. Its protein product is CASSTGTGMGHEQYF.

The V gene is TRBV5-1, the J gene TRBJ2-3; D possibly corresponds to TRBD2 (6 bases). Germline CDR1 SGHRS, CDR2 YFSETQ. The germline V and J ends were trimmed by 4 bases and 0 bases, with 12 bases remaining between them. This CDR3 contains 15 residues. CDR3 nucleotide sequence: TGCGCCAGCAGCCCGGGACTCCCCAGCACAGATACGCAGTATTTT. Amino acid sequence: CASSPGLPSTDTQYF. Based on the CDR3 plus reference TRBV5-1 and TRBJ2-3, the full variable domain is KAGVTQTPRYLIKTRGQQVTLSCSPISGHRSVSWYQQTPGQGLQFLFEYFSETQRNKGNFPGRFSGRQFSNSRSEMNVSTLELGDSALYLCASSPGLPSTDTQYFGPGTRLTVL.

V is TRBV2 and J is TRBJ1-5; 9 nucleotides match TRBD1. Germline CDR1 is SNHLY and CDR2 is FYNNEI. This CDR3 is built from 14 residues. V lost 5 bases and J lost 4; bases outside the gene matches: 3. DNA of the CDR3: TGTGCCAGCAGTTTCGACAGGGGGAATCAGCCCCAGCATTTT. Its protein product is CASSFDRGNQPQHF. Drawing the rest from reference TRBV2 and TRBJ1-5, the complete variable domain is EPEVTQTPSHQVTQMGQEVILRCVPISNHLYFYWYRQILGQKVEFLVSFYNNEISEKSEIFDDQFSVERPDGSNFTLKIRSTKLEDSAMYFCASSFDRGNQPQHFGDGTRLSIL.

The rearrangement links TRBV28 to TRBJ2-1, with D possibly being TRBD2 (6 bases). Trimming shortened V by 7 bases and J by 6 bases, and 19 bases separated the two germline ends. The germline gives CDR1 MDHEN, CDR2 SYDVKM. The CDR3 runs to 15 residues. The CDR3 loop reads CASTLRGGLGNEQFF. The CDR3 nucleotides are TGTGCCAGCACCCTGCGGGGAGGCCTTGGCAATGAGCAGTTCTTC.